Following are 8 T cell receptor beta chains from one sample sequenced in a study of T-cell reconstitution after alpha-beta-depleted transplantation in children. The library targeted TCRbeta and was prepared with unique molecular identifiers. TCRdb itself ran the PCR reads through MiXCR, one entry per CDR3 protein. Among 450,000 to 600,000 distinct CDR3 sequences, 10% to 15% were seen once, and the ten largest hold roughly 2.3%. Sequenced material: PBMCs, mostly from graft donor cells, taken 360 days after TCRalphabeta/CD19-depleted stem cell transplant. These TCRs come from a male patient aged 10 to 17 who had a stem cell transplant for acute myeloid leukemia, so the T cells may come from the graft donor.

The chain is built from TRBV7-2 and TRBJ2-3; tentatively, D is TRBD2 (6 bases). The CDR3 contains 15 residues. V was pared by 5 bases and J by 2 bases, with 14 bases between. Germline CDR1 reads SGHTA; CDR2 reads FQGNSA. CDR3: CASSAFSGNTDTQYF. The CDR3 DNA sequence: TGTGCCAGCAGCGCCTTTAGCGGAAACACAGATACGCAGTATTTT. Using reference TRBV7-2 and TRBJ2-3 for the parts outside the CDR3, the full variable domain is GAGVSQSPSNKVTEKGKDVELRCDPISGHTALYWYRQSLGQGLEFLIYFQGNSAPDKSGLPSDRFSAERTGGSVSTLTIQRTQQEDSAVYLCASSAFSGNTDTQYFGPGTRLTVL.

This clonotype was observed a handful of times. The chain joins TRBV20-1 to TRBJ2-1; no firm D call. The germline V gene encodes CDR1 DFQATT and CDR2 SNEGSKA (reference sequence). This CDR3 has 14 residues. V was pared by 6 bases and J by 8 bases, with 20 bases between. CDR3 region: CSAPGQLSNDEQFF. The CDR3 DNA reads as TGCAGTGCCCCGGGCCAGCTCTCCAATGATGAGCAGTTCTTC.

CDR3 in amino acids: CASSSRRNKNTGELFF. CDR3 nucleotides: TGCGCCAGCAGCTCTCGACGGAACAAGAACACCGGGGAGCTGTTTTTT. The chain has TRBV5-1 and TRBJ2-2; D is undetermined. V shed 3 bases and J shed 1 base, with 13 bases lying between them. This CDR3 has 16 residues. CDR1 is SGHRS and CDR2 is YFSETQ in the germline V gene.

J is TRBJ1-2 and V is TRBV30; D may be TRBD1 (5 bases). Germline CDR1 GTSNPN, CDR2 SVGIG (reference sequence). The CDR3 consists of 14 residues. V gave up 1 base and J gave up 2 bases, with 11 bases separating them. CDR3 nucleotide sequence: TGTGCCTGGAGTGGGGTGGGGGACAACTATGGCTACACCTTC. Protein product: CAWSGVGDNYGYTF.

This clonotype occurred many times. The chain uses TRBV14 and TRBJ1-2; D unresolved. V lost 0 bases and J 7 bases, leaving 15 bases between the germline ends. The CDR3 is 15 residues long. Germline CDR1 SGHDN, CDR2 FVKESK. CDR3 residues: CASSQDPSYRTGYTF. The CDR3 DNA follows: TGTGCCAGCAGCCAAGATCCGAGCTATCGGACTGGCTACACCTTC.

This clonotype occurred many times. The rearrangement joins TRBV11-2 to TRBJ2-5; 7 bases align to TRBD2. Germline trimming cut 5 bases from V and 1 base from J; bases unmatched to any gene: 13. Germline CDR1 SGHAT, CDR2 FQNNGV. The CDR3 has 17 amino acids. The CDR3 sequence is CASSRRSGGRGQETQYF. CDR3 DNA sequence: TGTGCCAGCAGCCGTAGATCGGGGGGAAGGGGCCAAGAGACCCAGTACTTC.

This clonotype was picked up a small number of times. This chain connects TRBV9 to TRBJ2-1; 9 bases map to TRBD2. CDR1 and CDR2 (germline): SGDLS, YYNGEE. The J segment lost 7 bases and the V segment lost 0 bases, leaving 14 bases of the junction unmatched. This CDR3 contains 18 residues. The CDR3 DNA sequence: TGTGCCAGCAGCGTAGATTCGGCGGGAGGGCCTGGGGGAAATGAGCAGTTCTTC. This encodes CASSVDSAGGPGGNEQFF.

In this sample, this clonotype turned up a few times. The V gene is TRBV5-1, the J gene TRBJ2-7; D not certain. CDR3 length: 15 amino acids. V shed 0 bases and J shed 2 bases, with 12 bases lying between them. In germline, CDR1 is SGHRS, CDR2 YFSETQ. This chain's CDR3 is CASSLGALIPYEQYF. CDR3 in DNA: TGCGCCAGCAGCTTGGGGGCTTTAATTCCCTACGAGCAGTACTTC. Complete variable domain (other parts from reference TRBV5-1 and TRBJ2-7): KAGVTQTPRYLIKTRGQQVTLSCSPISGHRSVSWYQQTPGQGLQFLFEYFSETQRNKGNFPGRFSGRQFSNSRSEMNVSTLELGDSALYLCASSLGALIPYEQYFGPGTRLTVT.